This TCR beta chain was sequenced in a study of T-cell memory formation after mild COVID-19 (dated by TCRdb to about 2021). As for the study more broadly: TCR sequence clusters from the two donors were found to be largely donor specific. T-cell clones expanding and contracting after mild COVID-19 in a couple of donors were tracked by longitudinal TCRalpha and TCRbeta repertoire sequencing. Two young, previously healthy adult volunteers made up the cohort, one male and one female. Overall study results and their limits: Some responding clones were detected in pre-infection memory, which suggested that pre-existing cross-reactive memory T cells had joined the SARS-CoV-2 response. Whether the second-wave clones peaking on day 37 were SARS-CoV-2 specific was not confirmed. Contracting CD4+ clones were found mainly in CM and EM memory subsets, while CD8+ clones were enriched in EMRA. Clones that contracted from day 15 to 85 showed balanced CD4/CD8 phenotypes, whereas a second wave of clones that expanded from day 15 to 37 leaned towards CD4+. The study included only a couple of mild cases, and larger cohorts that include severe cases with pre-infection samples were judged to be necessary.

The sequencing machine was an Illumina NovaSeq 6000. Using 5'RACE with constant-segment primers, TCRalpha and TCRbeta cDNA libraries were constructed, with sample barcodes and unique molecular identifiers added in the process. RNA was extracted from every sample with Trizol reagent. Library amplification was performed in two PCR steps, and a second sample barcode and Illumina TruSeq adapters were introduced in the second step. Libraries were sequenced on an Illumina NovaSeq with 2 x 150 bp paired-end reads. Per the original workflow: Reads were demultiplexed and collapsed into UMI-guided consensus sequences with migec v1.2.7. Using mixcr v2.1.11, UMI consensuses were aligned to TRA and TRB V and J templates and then assembled into clonotypes. A clonotype was counted as expanded or contracted only if both edgeR and NoisET called the change significant, with noise models trained on biological replicates. For edgeR calls, a false discovery rate-adjusted p below 0.01 and a log2 fold-change threshold of 1 were applied. As an exploratory analysis of dynamics, PCA with hierarchical clustering was applied to max-normalized trajectories of the 1000 most abundant clonotypes. The CD4 or CD8 phenotype of responding clones was assigned using the separately sequenced CD4+ and CD8+ repertoires. The raw public reads went through TCRdb reprocessing: fastp at Q25, MiXCR clone calling, in-frame beta chains kept. Here each entry gathers all rows of one CDR3 protein and keeps the most common genes and DNA. TCRdb assigned the V and J calls; the authors' analysis was not used. For this sample the table gives roughly 480,000 distinct CDR3 sequences, of which about 23% were detected only once. The ten largest clones add up to around 12% of the sample.

With regard to this clonotype: It has no known antigen specificity. No base-level quality is on record; no much larger clone is a single base apart.

A distance of 6 bases separates the germline ends of V and J, which lose 1 base and 5 bases respectively. The CDR3 goes from the cysteine to the phenylalanine over 12 residues. Of the read, only the CDR3 DNA is kept; its 36 bases are in frame from base 1. CDR1 and CDR2 (SGHNT, YYREEE) derive from the germline V gene (reference sequence). PBMCs were isolated by Ficoll-Paque density gradient centrifugation. The rearranged chain carries TRBV5-4 and TRBJ1-2; the D gene identity is not certain. The sample consisted of PBMCs or a T cell subset sorted from them (not recorded which). The receptor was isolated from an adult woman who had mild COVID-19 (a few samples of this study predate the infection). The sample titles of this study are shuffled in the database, so cell type and time point are left out; the donor was told from shared clones. The CDR3 reads as follows: CASSLQRYGYTF. DNA sequence: TGTGCCAGCAGCTTGCAACGATATGGCTACACCTTC.